A single sample is the source of the 27 T cell receptor beta chains below, sequenced in a study of blood T cells in healthy people across ages. Next came a second PCR, run for roughly 7 to 12 cycles, which used a sample-barcoded 5' primer along with a J-beta primer mix. Each CDR3 protein gets one entry after TCRdb re-called the 5' RACE reads with MiXCR. The sample includes about 1.6 million distinct CDR3 sequences, about 35% of them seen just once. Sequencing input: blood. Receptor source: a woman aged 25 to 39 in good health.

There are a few counts of this clonotype. The chain recombines TRBV6-2 or TRBV6-3 with TRBJ2-5, with D unclear. The J call may be faulty, since TRBJ2-7 better matches the DNA end. The germline gives CDR1 MNHEY, CDR2 SVGEGT. This CDR3 has 16 amino acids. The CDR3 DNA is TGTGCCAGCAGTGACCTCCGGGCCCCGTCGGGCAACGAGCAGTACTTC. Protein: CASSDLRAPSGNEQYF.

The chain carries TRBV14 and TRBJ2-7, with 13 bases fitting TRBD2. This CDR3 region has 17 residues. Looked up from germline, CDR1 is SGHDN and CDR2 is FVKESK. V gave up 0 bases and J gave up 2 bases; unmatched junction bases: 4. The CDR3, as DNA: TGTGCCAGCAGCCAAGATCTGGGACTAGCGGGGACCTACGAGCAGTACTTC. Its translation: CASSQDLGLAGTYEQYF.

This clonotype was picked up many times. This chain links TRBV7-8 with TRBJ2-1; TRBD2 agrees at 11 bases. Germline CDR1 is SGHVS and CDR2 is FQNEAQ. The ends lost 1 base at V and 5 bases at J; junction bases unmatched: 19. The CDR3 extends over 21 amino acids. The CDR3 region is CASSLGLAGSTRYPRDNEQFF. The CDR3 nucleotides are TGTGCCAGCAGCTTAGGACTAGCGGGGTCCACCCGGTACCCCCGAGACAATGAGCAGTTCTTC.

This clonotype was seen a handful of times. The V and J genes are TRBV11-2 and TRBJ1-2; D may be TRBD1 (6 bases). Trimming stripped 5 bases from V and 3 bases from J, with 16 bases between. CDR1 is SGHAT, CDR2 FQNNGV, per germline. This CDR3 is 15 amino acids long. CDR3 nucleotide sequence: TGTGCCAGCAGCCCTAGGGGAACAGGGCACTATGGCTACACCTTC. This translates into CASSPRGTGHYGYTF.

This clonotype appeared a single time. V gene TRBV3-1 combines with J gene TRBJ1-6, with D possibly TRBD1 on 5 matching bases. This CDR3 contains 15 residues. Germline CDR1 is LGHDT and CDR2 is YNNKEL (reference sequence). Trimming left V 1 base short and J 8 bases short, with 12 bases between. CDR3 DNA: TGTGCCAGCAGCCAAGTCGACAGACGTGATTCACCCCTCCACTTT. It translates to CASSQVDRRDSPLHF.

Regarding this clonotype: Possible read error: a much larger clone is one base away. The chain uses TRBV20-1 and TRBJ2-5; 8 nucleotides agree with TRBD1. V trimming: 3 bases; J trimming: 4 bases; junction bases outside the gene matches: 4. The germline CDR1 and CDR2 sequences are DFQATT and SNEGSKA (reference sequence). The CDR3 extends over 13 amino acids. CDR3 residues: CSARDRVSETQYF. The CDR3, as DNA: TGCAGTGCTAGGGACAGGGTGTCAGAGACCCAGTACTTC.

Details on this clonotype: A much larger clone lies one base from this, so it may be a read error. The V and J genes are TRBV4-2 and TRBJ2-3; no firm D call. The CDR3 contains 13 residues. V dropped 1 base and J dropped 4 bases, with 6 bases sitting between them. Germline-derived CDR1 and CDR2 are LGHNA and YNFKEQ. The CDR3 region has the DNA TGTGCCAGCAGCCAAGTTGTGTCAGATACGCAGTATTTT. Translated, it gives CASSQVVSDTQYF.

The chain recombines TRBV5-4 with TRBJ2-3; perhaps TRBD1 as D (6 bases). Trimming shortened V by 4 bases and J by 2 bases, and 14 bases separated the two germline ends. The CDR3 totals 15 residues. Germline CDR1 and CDR2: SGHNT and YYREEE (reference sequence). The chain's CDR3 is CASSAGTQPTDTQYF. In nucleotides, the CDR3 is TGTGCCAGCAGCGCCGGGACACAGCCCACAGATACGCAGTATTTT.

The rearrangement joins TRBV20-1 to TRBJ2-1; tentatively, D is TRBD2 (6 bases). The CDR3 totals 17 residues. V was clipped by 0 bases and J by 6 bases, with 21 bases between them. Germline loops: CDR1 DFQATT, CDR2 SNEGSKA (reference sequence). The CDR3 region is CSARDRRGRGGPNEQFF. CDR3 DNA sequence: TGCAGTGCTAGAGATCGGCGGGGCCGCGGAGGGCCCAATGAGCAGTTCTTC.

The gene calls are TRBV10-3 and TRBJ1-2; no firm D call. The CDR3 extends over 11 amino acids. V was shortened by 9 bases and J by 3 bases, with 8 bases between the two germline ends. Germline V gene lookup returns CDR1 ENHRY and CDR2 SYGVKD. CDR3 amino acids: CAIDGDYGYTF. CDR3 nucleotides: TGTGCCATTGACGGGGACTATGGCTACACCTTC.

The V gene is TRBV12-3 or TRBV12-4, the J gene TRBJ1-5, with a tentative D call TRBD1 (6 bases). Trimming took off 5 bases at V and 2 bases at J, with 10 bases between the two ends. The CDR3 is 14 residues long. CDR3 region: CASSGQLGNQPQHF. The CDR3 DNA follows: TGTGCCAGCAGTGGACAGTTAGGCAATCAGCCCCAGCATTTT.

The chain's CDR3 is CASSLARRSDTQYF. DNA of the CDR3: TGTGCCAGCAGCCTGGCTAGACGGTCAGATACGCAGTATTTT. This chain connects TRBV3-1 to TRBJ2-3, with D uncertain. There are 14 residues in the CDR3. The germline V gene encodes CDR1 LGHDT and CDR2 YNNKEL (reference sequence). V lost 4 bases and J lost 4, with 12 bases in between.

The chain recombines TRBV19 with TRBJ1-2; perhaps TRBD1 as D (5 bases). This CDR3 region has 12 residues. V dropped 3 bases and J dropped 6 bases, with 8 bases sitting between them. Germline CDR1 is LNHDA and CDR2 is SQIVND (reference sequence). CDR3 amino acids: CASSIPGNGYTF. In nucleotides, the CDR3 is TGTGCCAGTAGTATCCCAGGGAATGGCTACACCTTC. Full variable domain (outside the CDR3, taken from reference TRBV19 and TRBJ1-2): DGGITQSPKYLFRKEGQNVTLSCEQNLNHDAMYWYRQDPGQGLRLIYYSQIVNDFQKGDIAEGYSVSREKKESFPLTVTSAQKNPTAFYLCASSIPGNGYTFGSGTRLTVV.

The chain employs TRBV4-3 and TRBJ1-2, with D maybe TRBD1 (6 bases). CDR1 is LGHNA and CDR2 is YSLEER in the germline V gene. This CDR3 has 16 residues. V was pared by 7 bases and J by 5 bases, with 23 bases between. CDR3 in amino acids: CASNKLSQGLDYGYTF. The CDR3 region has the DNA TGCGCCAGCAACAAGTTGAGTCAGGGGCTGGATTATGGCTACACCTTC.

This clonotype was observed a handful of times. The V gene is TRBV20-1, the J gene TRBJ2-5; D tentatively reads TRBD1 or TRBD2 (5 bases each). The V end lost 4 bases, the J end lost 4 bases, and 16 bases lay between the germline ends. The CDR3 sequence is 14 residues long. Looked up from germline, CDR1 is DFQATT and CDR2 is SNEGSKA (reference sequence). CDR3 amino acids: CSATLSGTTETQYF. CDR3 coding DNA: TGCAGTGCTACCCTCTCCGGGACGACAGAGACCCAGTACTTC.

The rearrangement uses TRBV15 and TRBJ2-1; D possibly corresponds to TRBD2 (6 bases). V gave up 5 bases and J gave up 6 bases, with 17 bases separating them. The germline gives CDR1 LNHNV, CDR2 YYDKDF (reference sequence). The CDR3 has 15 amino acids. CDR3 coding DNA: TGTGCCACCAGCTTCACCCAGGGAGGAGGCAATGAGCAGTTCTTC. Translating gives CATSFTQGGGNEQFF.

The chain carries TRBV5-1 and TRBJ1-1, with TRBD1 matching 8 bases. The CDR3 has 16 residues. The germline gives CDR1 SGHRS, CDR2 YFSETQ. Unmatched junction bases numbered 14, after V lost 5 bases and J lost 5 bases. In nucleotides, the CDR3 is TGCGCCAGCAGTATCAGTCCGGACAGGGCGCAAACTGAAGCTTTCTTT. As protein: CASSISPDRAQTEAFF. Based on the CDR3 plus reference TRBV5-1 and TRBJ1-1, the full variable domain is KAGVTQTPRYLIKTRGQQVTLSCSPISGHRSVSWYQQTPGQGLQFLFEYFSETQRNKGNFPGRFSGRQFSNSRSEMNVSTLELGDSALYLCASSISPDRAQTEAFFGQGTRLTVV.

Only a few counts were recorded for this clonotype. The chain recombines TRBV7-9 with TRBJ1-2; D gene ambiguous. Germline CDR1 reads SEHNR; CDR2 reads FQNEAQ (reference sequence). The CDR3 runs to 13 residues. The V gene lost 1 base and the J gene lost 4 bases, with 7 bases spanning the gap. The CDR3 loop reads CASSLVGTYGYTF. The DNA of the CDR3 is TGTGCCAGCAGCTTAGTCGGAACCTATGGCTACACCTTC.

The chain has TRBV5-5 and TRBJ2-5; TRBD1 is a possible D gene (6 bases). V lost 0 bases and J lost 2, with 11 bases in between. The CDR3 is 15 amino acids. Germline V gene data show CDR1 as SGHKS and CDR2 as YYEKEE (reference sequence). CDR3: CASSLADRTQETQYF. CDR3 nucleotide sequence: TGTGCCAGCAGCTTGGCCGACAGGACGCAAGAGACCCAGTACTTC.

This sequence joins TRBV7-8 and TRBJ1-1; D is possibly TRBD1 (6 bases). V was cut by 5 bases and J by 3 bases, with 16 bases left in between. Germline lookup yields CDR1 SGHVS and CDR2 FQNEAQ. The CDR3 loop spans 15 amino acids. The CDR3 bases are TGTGCCAGCAGCACCCGGCCGACAGGTCACACTGAAGCTTTCTTT. It encodes CASSTRPTGHTEAFF.

In this sample, this clonotype turned up many times. The CDR3 sequence is CASSGLAGGQETQYF. CDR3 coding DNA: TGTGCCAGCAGTGGACTAGCGGGAGGGCAAGAGACCCAGTACTTC. V and J are TRBV2 and TRBJ2-5; 14 bases fit TRBD2. V shed 4 bases and J 2 bases; nucleotides not matched to a gene: 0. Per the germline V gene, CDR1 is SNHLY and CDR2 is FYNNEI. This CDR3 comprises 15 residues. Full variable domain (outside the CDR3, taken from reference TRBV2 and TRBJ2-5): EPEVTQTPSHQVTQMGQEVILRCVPISNHLYFYWYRQILGQKVEFLVSFYNNEISEKSEIFDDQFSVERPDGSNFTLKIRSTKLEDSAMYFCASSGLAGGQETQYFGPGTRLLVL.

This clonotype has just a few counts. This chain links TRBV6-6 with TRBJ2-7, with D perhaps matching TRBD1 or TRBD2 (6 bases each). CDR3 length: 12 amino acids. Looked up from germline, CDR1 is MNHNY and CDR2 is SVGAGI (reference sequence). V gave up 8 bases and J gave up 7 bases, with 15 bases separating them. The CDR3 is CASEGDFSEQYF. The CDR3 nucleotides read TGTGCCAGCGAGGGGGACTTTTCGGAGCAGTACTTC.

In DNA form, the CDR3 reads TGCAGCTCGACTTCTAGGGGAGAGACCCAGTACTTC. Its translation is CSSTSRGETQYF. The chain has TRBV20-1 and TRBJ2-5; D perhaps matches TRBD1 (5 bases). The CDR3 loop spans 12 amino acids. Germline-derived CDR1 and CDR2 are DFQATT and SNEGSKA (reference sequence).

The chain combines TRBV10-3 with TRBJ1-2; the D gene is possibly TRBD1 (6 bases). Per germline, CDR1 ENHRY and CDR2 SYGVKD. Trimming took 6 bases from V and 6 from J, leaving 14 bases between them. This CDR3 comprises 13 residues. This chain's CDR3 is CAISAGEVNGYTF. CDR3 nucleotide sequence: TGTGCCATCAGCGCAGGGGAGGTGAATGGCTACACCTTC.

This clonotype was seen a few times. This chain connects TRBV9 to TRBJ2-4; unclear D gene. Gene TRBJ2-7 matches the end of the DNA better, so the J call may be wrong. CDR1 is SGDLS, CDR2 YYNGEE, per germline. CDR3 length: 14 amino acids. The CDR3 DNA reads as TGTGCCAGCAGCCCCGTCCTGGGGTCCTACGAGCAGTACTTC. It yields the protein CASSPVLGSYEQYF.

The chain uses TRBV28 and TRBJ1-2, with 10 bases matching TRBD1. The CDR3 length is 16 residues. The germline CDR1 and CDR2 sequences are MDHEN and SYDVKM. Trimming at V came to 2 bases and at J to 5 bases, leaving 8 bases not matched to a gene. Here the CDR3 reads CASSLAPGTGDYGYTF. The CDR3 nucleotides read TGTGCCAGCAGTTTAGCTCCCGGGACAGGGGATTATGGCTACACCTTC.

This clonotype was found once. The V and J genes are TRBV3-1 and TRBJ1-2; 8 bases are shared with TRBD1. The germline CDR1 and CDR2 sequences are LGHDT and YNNKEL (reference sequence). CDR3 size: 16 residues. V lost 2 bases and J lost 5; bases outside the gene matches: 10. In nucleotides, the CDR3 is TGTGCCAGCAGCCAACTTCCAGGGGGCGAAGAATATGGCTACACCTTC. Encoded protein: CASSQLPGGEEYGYTF.